This T cell receptor (beta chain) was captured in a study of identical twins. With 10 bases clipped from V and 0 bases from J, the junction kept 7 bases outside the gene matches. Germline V gene sequence: CDR1 KGHDR, CDR2 SFDVKD. The CDR3 spans 15 residues. Comment on this clonotype: The antigen is not known.

Study findings and constraints: Memory repertoires lacked the insertion deficit that abundant cord blood beta clonotypes showed.

A universal primer site was added by template switching, and unique molecular identifiers were carried by the cDNA. From the 5' RACE reads, TCRdb called clonotypes with MiXCR, one entry per CDR3 protein. The sample records about 530,000 distinct CDR3 sequences, roughly 15% being singletons. The data also belong to a second study, concerning yellow fever vaccine responses in identical twins. That report adds: Twins' vaccine T cell response reportedly seemed partly convergent, partly personalized.

The sequencing input was CD4+ T cells sorted from blood. The V gene is TRBV24-1, the J gene TRBJ2-2, with 7 bases that match TRBD2. This TCR was recovered from a woman between 18 and 30 years old in good health. In DNA form, the CDR3 reads TGTGCCACTAGCCTAGCGGCTCCGAACACCGGGGAGCTGTTTTTT. Amino acid sequence: CATSLAAPNTGELFF.